What follows are 25 T cell receptor beta chains derived from one specimen sequenced in a study of T cells after yellow fever vaccination. TCRdb called the 5' RACE reads again in MiXCR, with one record for every CDR3 protein. The data show about 170,000 distinct CDR3 sequences, with approximately 11% seen just once and roughly a third held by the top ten. Sample: CD8+ T cells sorted from PBMCs, taken 15 days after the yellow fever booster vaccination. The source of these receptors is a young man who received the YFV17D yellow fever vaccine.

V usage is TRBV9 and J usage is TRBJ1-4, with no clear D. Germline CDR1 reads SGDLS; CDR2 reads YYNGEE. The CDR3 runs to 13 residues. V lost 4 bases and J 10 bases, leaving 14 bases between the germline ends. The CDR3 loop is CASSPNGEGKLFF. Written as DNA, the CDR3 is TGTGCCAGCAGCCCAAACGGGGAGGGAAAACTGTTTTTT.

The rearrangement links TRBV7-9 to TRBJ2-3, with D tentatively TRBD2 (5 bases). The V gene lost 0 bases and the J gene lost 2 bases, with 9 bases spanning the gap. Germline-derived CDR1 and CDR2 are SEHNR and FQNEAQ (reference sequence). The CDR3 extends over 15 amino acids. The CDR3: CASSLARVNTDTQYF. The CDR3 DNA follows: TGTGCCAGCAGCTTAGCGAGGGTGAACACAGATACGCAGTATTTT.

V usage is TRBV27 and J usage is TRBJ2-7; D not certain. Between the trimmed V and J ends, which lost 3 bases and 5 bases, there was a span of 11 bases. The germline V gene encodes CDR1 MNHEY and CDR2 SMNVEV (reference sequence). This CDR3 has 13 residues. In DNA, the CDR3 is TGTGCCAGCAGTTTGTGGCAATACGACGAGCAGTACTTC. As protein: CASSLWQYDEQYF.

There are a few counts of this clonotype. This rearrangement joins TRBV6-2 or TRBV6-3 to TRBJ1-1; the D is unclear. The V end was cut by 3 bases, the J end by 1 base, with 9 bases between. The CDR3 runs to 14 residues. Per the germline V gene, CDR1 is MNHEY and CDR2 is SVGEGT. This chain's CDR3 is CASSYLRPNTEAFF. CDR3 coding DNA: TGTGCCAGCAGTTATCTCCGCCCGAACACTGAAGCTTTCTTT.

This clonotype was seen a handful of times. The gene calls are TRBV6-2 or TRBV6-3 and TRBJ1-5, with D possibly TRBD1 on 5 matching bases. CDR1 MNHEY and CDR2 SVGEGT come from the germline V gene. This CDR3 is 15 amino acids long. V gave up 2 bases and J gave up 0 bases, with 8 bases separating them. As DNA, the CDR3 is TGTGCCAGCAGTTACGAGGGGTTTAGCAATCAGCCCCAGCATTTT. It yields the protein CASSYEGFSNQPQHF.

This clonotype was recorded at least ten times. The chain couples TRBV2 to TRBJ2-7, with D maybe TRBD1 (5 bases). Germline-derived CDR1 and CDR2 are SNHLY and FYNNEI. Trimming took off 2 bases at V and 0 bases at J, with 8 bases between the two ends. The CDR3 extends over 14 amino acids. Written as DNA, the CDR3 is TGTGCCAGCAGTGAACCCAGGGACTCCTACGAGCAGTACTTC. Translation: CASSEPRDSYEQYF. The full variable domain, rest sourced from reference TRBV2 and TRBJ2-7, is EPEVTQTPSHQVTQMGQEVILRCVPISNHLYFYWYRQILGQKVEFLVSFYNNEISEKSEIFDDQFSVERPDGSNFTLKIRSTKLEDSAMYFCASSEPRDSYEQYFGPGTRLTVT.

In nucleotides, the CDR3 is TGTGCCAGCAGTGAAGTATTCAGTGTTGAGTCCGAGCAGTACTTC. It specifies CASSEVFSVESEQYF. The V call is TRBV6-1, the J call TRBJ2-7, with D unresolved. CDR1 is MNHNS and CDR2 is SASEGT in the germline V gene. V lost 1 base and J lost 6, with 16 bases in between. The CDR3 runs 15 residues.

The chain employs TRBV7-9 and TRBJ1-5; tentatively, D is TRBD1 (6 bases). CDR3 length: 12 amino acids. CDR1 is SEHNR, CDR2 FQNEAQ, per germline (reference sequence). The germline V and J ends were trimmed by 8 bases and 6 bases, with 11 bases remaining between them. The DNA of the CDR3 is TGTGCCAGCGCGGGGGCAAGTCAGCCCCAGCATTTT. It codes for CASAGASQPQHF.

This clonotype was seen only a few times. This rearrangement joins TRBV27 to TRBJ2-3; tentative D call: TRBD1 (7 bases). The length of the CDR3 is 13 residues. Germline loops: CDR1 MNHEY, CDR2 SMNVEV (reference sequence). V was cut by 8 bases and J by 4 bases, with 13 bases left in between. As DNA, the CDR3 is TGTGCCAGCCGACAGGGAGGTCCAGATACGCAGTATTTT. It codes for CASRQGGPDTQYF.

This clonotype was detected only a few times. This chain connects TRBV3-1 to TRBJ2-7, with 11 bases identical to TRBD1. This CDR3 is 15 amino acids long. In germline, CDR1 is LGHDT, CDR2 YNNKEL (reference sequence). V shed 3 bases, J shed 0 bases, and the junction held 1 base outside the gene matches. CDR3 amino acids: CASSHGTGGSYEQYF. The CDR3 region has the DNA TGTGCCAGCAGCCATGGGACAGGGGGCTCCTACGAGCAGTACTTC.

This clonotype was detected a few times. The V and J genes are TRBV20-1 and TRBJ2-3; the match to TRBD1 covers 7 bases. This CDR3 contains 13 residues. The germline V gene has CDR1 DFQATT and CDR2 SNEGSKA (reference sequence). Germline trimming cut 3 bases from V and 4 bases from J; bases unmatched to any gene: 4. CDR3 DNA sequence: TGCAGTGCTAGCCGACAGGGCCCAGATACGCAGTATTTT. It is translated as CSASRQGPDTQYF.

This clonotype was seen many times. CDR3: CASSQTTETNYGYTF. In DNA form, the CDR3 reads TGCGCCAGCAGCCAGACGACAGAGACCAACTATGGCTACACCTTC. The chain carries TRBV4-1 and TRBJ1-2; maybe TRBD1 (5 bases). This CDR3 has 15 residues. V shed 3 bases and J shed 2 bases, with 13 bases lying between them. The V gene's germline CDR1 is MGHRA and CDR2 YSYEKL.

A few counts support this clonotype. The chain has TRBV12-3 or TRBV12-4 and TRBJ1-5, with unresolved D. Trimming took off 3 bases at V and 2 bases at J, with 23 bases between the two ends. The CDR3 is made up of 19 amino acids. This CDR3 is CASSFAWSSTLFGNQPQHF. In DNA, the CDR3 is TGTGCCAGCAGTTTTGCCTGGTCGTCAACCCTTTTCGGCAATCAGCCCCAGCATTTT.

This chain links TRBV4-3 with TRBJ1-3; D is unclear. This CDR3 spans 15 amino acids. The V and J ends lost 2 bases and 2 bases respectively, with 10 bases between them. The V gene's germline CDR1 is LGHNA and CDR2 YSLEER. DNA for the CDR3: TGCGCCAGCAGCCAACTAGAGGTAGCTGGAAACACCATATATTTT. This sequence encodes CASSQLEVAGNTIYF.

This clonotype has just a few counts. J is TRBJ2-4 and V is TRBV4-1, with D tentatively TRBD1 (5 bases). Looked up from germline, CDR1 is MGHRA and CDR2 is YSYEKL. V dropped 4 bases and J dropped 6 bases, with 10 bases sitting between them. The CDR3 extends over 13 amino acids. CDR3 residues: CASSLSGLNIQYF. For the CDR3, the DNA is TGCGCCAGCAGCCTGTCAGGGTTAAACATTCAGTACTTC.

This clonotype has just a few counts. The CDR3 DNA reads as TGTGCCATCAGTGAGGGAGGCGGGTATAGCAATCAGCCCCAGCATTTT. Its protein is CAISEGGGYSNQPQHF. The chain carries TRBV10-3 and TRBJ1-5; D is uncertain. Trimming shortened V by 2 bases and J by 0 bases, and 11 bases separated the two germline ends. The CDR3 covers 16 residues. Germline lookup yields CDR1 ENHRY and CDR2 SYGVKD.

This chain joins TRBV4-1 and TRBJ1-3; D is undetermined. The germline V and J ends were trimmed by 1 base and 6 bases, with 10 bases remaining between them. From germline, CDR1 is MGHRA and CDR2 YSYEKL. This CDR3 has 14 residues. The CDR3 sequence is CASSQAYQENTIYF. Written as DNA, the CDR3 is TGCGCCAGCAGCCAAGCCTACCAGGAAAACACCATATATTTT.

The chain recombines TRBV6-6 with TRBJ1-4; perhaps TRBD1 as D (5 bases). Germline CDR1 is MNHNY and CDR2 is SVGAGI (reference sequence). The V and J ends lost 6 bases and 8 bases respectively, with 13 bases between them. The CDR3 sequence is 13 residues long. The CDR3 protein is CASSLNQGEKLFF. The CDR3 region has the DNA TGTGCCAGCAGCCTAAACCAGGGAGAAAAACTGTTTTTT.

The chain uses TRBV27 and TRBJ2-3; 7 bases map to TRBD1. Unmatched junction bases numbered 9, after V lost 8 bases and J lost 1 base. CDR1 is MNHEY, CDR2 SMNVEV, per germline (reference sequence). This CDR3 has 15 amino acids. CDR3 amino acids: CASSTRTGGTDTQYF. The DNA for the CDR3 is TGTGCCAGCTCGACCCGGACAGGTGGCACAGATACGCAGTATTTT.

This clonotype was recorded a few times. The chain is built from TRBV4-1 and TRBJ1-2; possible D gene TRBD1, 5 bases. The V end was cut by 0 bases, the J end by 3 bases, with 11 bases between. Per the germline V gene, CDR1 is MGHRA and CDR2 is YSYEKL. The CDR3 contains 15 residues. CDR3 nucleotide sequence: TGCGCCAGCAGCCAAGACAGGGTTTTCGACTATGGCTACACCTTC. Translation gives CASSQDRVFDYGYTF.

V gene TRBV7-9 combines with J gene TRBJ2-5; 7 bases are shared with TRBD1. Trimming removed 2 bases from V and 4 bases from J; junction bases left unmatched: 4. The CDR3 length is 14 residues. Germline assignment: CDR1 SEHNR and CDR2 FQNEAQ (reference sequence). CDR3 in DNA: TGTGCCAGCAGCTTAAGGGGGCTCGGAGAGACCCAGTACTTC. This codes for CASSLRGLGETQYF.

The gene calls are TRBV12-3 or TRBV12-4 and TRBJ1-1, with D uncertain. V was shortened by 2 bases and J by 0 bases, with 7 bases between the two germline ends. The CDR3 has 14 amino acids. In DNA form, the CDR3 reads TGTGCCAGCAGTTTATCGGAAGTGAACACTGAAGCTTTCTTT. Translated: CASSLSEVNTEAFF.

This clonotype was seen only a few times. V gene TRBV12-3 or TRBV12-4 combines with J gene TRBJ1-2; D is perhaps TRBD1 (5 bases). This CDR3 has 14 residues. Trimming cost V 10 bases and J 5 bases, with 20 bases left between them. The CDR3 sequence is CATQEGQSTYGYTF. In nucleotides, the CDR3 is TGTGCCACCCAGGAGGGGCAGTCGACTTATGGCTACACCTTC.

The chain employs TRBV29-1 and TRBJ1-2; D not certain. CDR3 size: 11 residues. Germline CDR1 is SQVTM and CDR2 is ANQGSEA. V lost 6 bases, J lost 3 bases, and 8 bases lay in between. CDR3 bases: TGCAGCGTGGCCGACTACTATGGCTACACCTTC. Encoded protein: CSVADYYGYTF.

This clonotype appeared a few times. For the CDR3, the DNA is TGCAGCGCTATCCCGACAGCTATAAACTCTGGGGCCAACGTCCTGACTTTC. This encodes CSAIPTAINSGANVLTF. This chain connects TRBV29-1 to TRBJ2-6; a weak D match, TRBD1 (5 bases). Trimming removed 7 bases at V and 0 bases at J, with 19 bases between. From germline, CDR1 is SQVTM and CDR2 ANQGSEA. This CDR3 is 17 amino acids long.